These T cell receptor beta chains were read from a single sample in a study of T cell repertoires in cytomegalovirus infection. The antigens these receptors bind are not known. TCRdb re-called the reads with MiXCR, one entry per CDR3 protein. The table lists about 770,000 distinct CDR3 sequences, approximately 32% of them singletons. The material was cultured CD8+ T cells from PBMCs, obtained from culture after CMV antigen stimulation. The receptors originated from a human donor in good health (CMV status not recorded). Some clones in this sample may be carry-over from other donors' samples. The CDR3 runs from the conserved cysteine through the conserved F or W. The D gene is left open where the match is weak. Not all rows give a size; the values are once, few, many and, for expanded clones, a class.

v_call	j_call	d_call	clone_size	cdr3_aa	cdr3_nt
TRBV11-2	TRBJ2-2	.	once	CASSPWERRGRTGELFF	TGTGCCAGCAGCCCCTGGGAACGCCGTGGACGCACCGGGGAGCTGTTTTTT
TRBV29-1	TRBJ1-3	.	.	CSVVLSGGATGNTIYF	TGCAGCGTCGTCCTCTCGGGGGGGGCTACGGGAAACACCATATATTTT
TRBV27	TRBJ1-1	TRBD1	.	CASGQTGEDTEAFF	TGTGCCAGCGGGCAGACAGGGGAGGACACTGAAGCTTTCTTT
TRBV4-1	TRBJ1-5	.	.	CASSQEEGILQPQHF	TGCGCCAGCAGCCAAGAAGAAGGGATTCTTCAGCCCCAGCATTTT
TRBV4-2	TRBJ2-2	TRBD1	few	CASSQRTGNTGELFF	TGTGCCAGCAGCCAACGGACAGGGAACACCGGGGAGCTGTTTTTT
TRBV5-6	TRBJ2-2	.	.	CASSWLGHANTGELFF	TGTGCCAGCAGCTGGTTGGGACACGCGAACACCGGGGAGCTGTTTTTT
TRBV10-3	TRBJ2-1	.	.	CAISEKGDEQFF	TGTGCCATCAGTGAGAAGGGGGACGAGCAGTTCTTC
TRBV2	TRBJ1-1	.	.	CASWSRFEAFF	TGTGCCTCTTGGAGTCGCTTTGAAGCTTTCTTT
TRBV2	TRBJ1-1	.	.	CASSGKSVNTEAFF	TGTGCCAGCAGTGGAAAGTCGGTGAACACTGAAGCTTTCTTT
TRBV7-6	TRBJ1-1	.	many	CASSLVSSEAFF	TGTGCCAGCAGCTTAGTCTCTTCTGAAGCTTTCTTT
TRBV14	TRBJ1-2	TRBD1	.	CASSQAGQGPLDGYTF	TGTGCCAGCAGCCAAGCGGGACAGGGGCCGTTGGATGGCTACACCTTC
TRBV11-3	TRBJ2-2	.	few	CASSLAIWQNTGELFF	TGTGCCAGCAGCTTAGCGATCTGGCAGAACACCGGGGAGCTGTTTTTT
TRBV6-6	TRBJ2-2	.	.	CASSYSSAGELFF	TGTGCCAGCAGTTACTCCTCTGCCGGGGAGCTGTTTTTT
TRBV11-2	TRBJ2-1	TRBD2	.	CASSLDIYLSERGGRNEQFF	TGTGCCAGCAGCTTAGATATTTACCTCAGTGAGCGGGGGGGCCGCAATGAGCAGTTCTTC
TRBV7-6	TRBJ1-6	TRBD1	many	CASSLSDRDNSPLHF	TGTGCCAGCAGCTTATCGGACAGGGATAATTCACCCCTCCACTTT
TRBV9	TRBJ1-1	TRBD1	.	CASSKTHSGQVLMNTEAFF	TGTGCCAGCAGCAAGACACATTCGGGACAGGTATTAATGAACACTGAAGCTTTCTTT
TRBV11-1	TRBJ2-3	TRBD2	few	CATAAAGGPDTQYF	TGTGCCACCGCGGCAGCGGGGGGGCCGGATACGCAGTATTTT
TRBV15	TRBJ2-2	TRBD1	.	CATSRQDRANTGELFF	TGTGCCACCAGCAGACAGGACAGGGCCAACACCGGGGAGCTGTTTTTT
TRBV6-6	TRBJ1-1	TRBD1	once	CASRWGTGGTEAFF	TGTGCCAGCAGATGGGGGACAGGGGGGACTGAAGCTTTCTTT
TRBV5-1	TRBJ2-1	.	.	CASSPGFEQFF	TGCGCCAGCAGCCCGGGGTTTGAGCAGTTCTTC
TRBV5-6	TRBJ2-5	.	few	CASSSDMETQYF	TGTGCCAGCAGCTCGGATATGGAGACCCAGTACTTC
TRBV12-3/TRBV12-4	TRBJ1-1	.	.	CASSLFQGRTEAFF	TGTGCCAGCAGTTTATTCCAGGGTCGCACTGAAGCTTTCTTT